This T cell receptor beta chain derives from a study of shared clonotypes between healthy human individuals. The V gene end was trimmed by 3 bases and the J gene end by 2 bases; junction bases not matched to a gene: 4. CDR3 length: 15 residues. Germline CDR1 reads WSHSY; CDR2 reads SAAADI. Clones were read by immunoSEQ multiplex PCR, and TCRdb kept only the in-frame ones, dropping some. The sample yields some 2,100,000 clones, approximately 94% seen once. V is TRBV10-2 and J is TRBJ2-7; TRBD2 matches at 10 bases. The clonotype comes from a man aged 18 to 30 in good health. Sequenced sample: naive CD4+ T cells sorted from blood. Subset reported: CD45RA+ positively selected. The CDR3 spells CASSEPGLATYEQYF. As DNA, the CDR3 is TGCGCCAGCAGTGAACCGGGACTAGCGACCTACGAGCAGTACTTC.